A single sample gave rise to the 15 T cell receptor beta chains below, sequenced in a study of STAT5B mutations in CD4+ large granular lymphocyte leukemia. TCRdb's table, derived via immunoSEQ multiplex PCR, lists solely in-frame clones and lacks some. The table lists more than 30,000 clones, 76% of them singletons. The material sequenced was CD4+ T cells from blood buffy coats. Receptors were obtained from a human donor in good health.

The genes are TRBV14 and TRBJ2-2; the match to TRBD2 covers 9 bases. The CDR3 covers 17 residues. Germline-derived CDR1 and CDR2 are SGHDN and FVKESK. V was pared by 2 bases and J by 2 bases, with 6 bases of the junction left unmatched. CDR3 amino acids: CASSQLAGRGNTGELFF. CDR3 DNA: TGTGCCAGCAGCCAACTAGCGGGAAGGGGTAACACCGGGGAGCTGTTTTTT.

The genes are TRBV10-1 and TRBJ1-3; D is unresolved. V gave up 4 bases and J gave up 0 bases, with 7 bases separating them. The V gene's germline CDR1 is WNHNN and CDR2 SYGVQD (reference sequence). The CDR3 is 14 amino acids. This CDR3 is CASSVGVSGNTIYF. CDR3 nucleotide sequence: TGCGCCAGCAGTGTCGGAGTCTCTGGAAACACCATATATTTT.

The CDR3 is CASSLQMYNEQFF. The CDR3 bases are TGTGCCAGCAGCTTACAAATGTACAATGAGCAGTTCTTC. V usage is TRBV7-2 and J usage is TRBJ2-1; D ambiguous. The CDR3 is 13 residues long. Germline assignment: CDR1 SGHTA and CDR2 FQGNSA. With 2 bases removed from V and 4 bases from J, the gap between germline ends came to 6 bases.

The chain carries TRBV11-1 and TRBJ1-1; D may be TRBD1 (5 bases). The V and J ends lost 6 bases and 5 bases respectively, with 13 bases between them. This CDR3 region has 13 residues. CDR1 is SGHAT, CDR2 FQDESV, per germline (reference sequence). CDR3 bases: TGTGCCAGCAGTTCCAGGGTAGGGACTGAAGCTTTCTTT. This sequence encodes CASSSRVGTEAFF.

This clone was detected a few times. The rearrangement links TRBV7-9 to TRBJ2-7; 13 positions match TRBD2. The CDR3 has 15 residues. Losses at the gene ends were 5 bases for V and 6 bases for J; bases not matched to a gene: 7. Germline lookup yields CDR1 SEHNR and CDR2 FQNEAQ (reference sequence). The chain's CDR3 is CASSTTSGRALEQYF. The CDR3 bases are TGTGCCAGCAGCACAACTAGCGGGAGGGCCCTCGAGCAGTACTTC.

The chain joins TRBV6-1 to TRBJ2-7; D gene ambiguous. The CDR3 sequence is 12 residues long. The V end was cut by 7 bases, the J end by 6 bases, with 13 bases between. Looked up from germline, CDR1 is MNHNS and CDR2 is SASEGT. The CDR3 here is CASITILGEQYF. CDR3 nucleotide sequence: TGTGCCAGCATTACTATACTCGGCGAGCAGTACTTC.

This clone was picked up a small number of times. The gene calls are TRBV7-3 and TRBJ2-2, with D unclear. Germline V lookup: CDR1 SGHTA, CDR2 FQGTGA. Trimming cost V 9 bases and J 5 bases, with 13 bases left between them. The CDR3 spans 13 residues. The CDR3 protein is CASSAWRTGELFF. CDR3 nucleotide sequence: TGTGCCAGTTCCGCGTGGCGGACCGGGGAGCTGTTTTTT.

V gene TRBV2 combines with J gene TRBJ2-1; 9 nucleotides line up with TRBD1. The CDR3 runs to 15 residues. Germline CDR1 reads SNHLY; CDR2 reads FYNNEI. V lost 1 base to trimming and J lost 4 bases; unmatched junction nucleotides: 2. The CDR3: CASSEEGQGYNEQFF. CDR3 coding DNA: TGTGCCAGCAGTGAAGAGGGACAGGGTTACAATGAGCAGTTCTTC.

The chain couples TRBV5-5 to TRBJ1-6; D is uncertain. Trimming took 3 bases from V and 1 from J, leaving 14 bases between them. This CDR3 region has 17 residues. Germline loops: CDR1 SGHKS, CDR2 YYEKEE (reference sequence). CDR3 sequence: CASSSGPAGSYNSPLHF. In DNA form, the CDR3 reads TGTGCCAGCAGCTCTGGGCCGGCTGGATCCTATAATTCACCCCTCCACTTT. The full variable domain, its missing parts supplied by reference TRBV5-5 and TRBJ1-6, is DAGVTQSPTHLIKTRGQQVTLRCSPISGHKSVSWYQQVLGQGPQFIFQYYEKEERGRGNFPDRFSARQFPNYSSELNVNALLLGDSALYLCASSSGPAGSYNSPLHFGNGTRLTVT.

This clone came up a few times. The chain uses TRBV18 and TRBJ1-1; D unresolved. The V end lost 2 bases, the J end lost 2 bases, and 12 bases lay between the germline ends. This CDR3 has 15 amino acids. Germline assignment: CDR1 KGHSH and CDR2 LQKENI. CDR3 sequence: CASSPLQRDNTEAFF. DNA of the CDR3: TGTGCCAGCTCACCATTACAGCGGGATAACACTGAAGCTTTCTTT.

The rearrangement links TRBV5-6 to TRBJ1-2; TRBD1 might be the D (5 bases). This CDR3 region has 14 residues. V was cut by 2 bases and J by 4 bases, with 12 bases left in between. CDR1 is SGHDT, CDR2 YYEEEE, per germline. CDR3 sequence reads: CASSFLGAGYGYTF. The CDR3 coding sequence is TGTGCCAGCAGCTTTCTAGGGGCGGGCTATGGCTACACCTTC.

The V gene is TRBV2, the J gene TRBJ1-3, with no clear D. The CDR3 loop spans 13 amino acids. V lost 6 bases to trimming and J lost 9 bases, with 15 bases between them. Germline loops: CDR1 SNHLY, CDR2 FYNNEI. The CDR3 sequence is CASRDDGWATIYF. As DNA, the CDR3 is TGTGCCAGCAGGGACGACGGATGGGCCACCATATATTTT.

The V gene is TRBV19, the J gene TRBJ1-3; D is ambiguous. Germline-derived CDR1 and CDR2 are LNHDA and SQIVND (reference sequence). Trimming left V 6 bases short and J 1 base short, with 13 bases between. The CDR3 sequence is 15 residues long. The CDR3 protein is CASSPTGQSGNTIYF. Written as DNA, the CDR3 is TGTGCCAGTAGCCCAACTGGGCAGTCTGGAAACACCATATATTTT. The variable domain in full, completed from reference TRBV19 and TRBJ1-3, reads DGGITQSPKYLFRKEGQNVTLSCEQNLNHDAMYWYRQDPGQGLRLIYYSQIVNDFQKGDIAEGYSVSREKKESFPLTVTSAQKNPTAFYLCASSPTGQSGNTIYFGEGSWLTVV.

The rearrangement links TRBV18 to TRBJ1-1, with D perhaps TRBD1 (6 bases). Germline CDR1 and CDR2: KGHSH and LQKENI. The CDR3 covers 13 residues. Between the trimmed V and J ends, which lost 5 bases and 5 bases, there was a span of 12 bases. The CDR3: CASSAGVETEAFF. CDR3 DNA: TGTGCCAGCTCAGCAGGGGTGGAAACTGAAGCTTTCTTT.

The J gene is TRBJ2-1, the V gene TRBV5-1; 8 bases align to TRBD2. Germline V gene sequence: CDR1 SGHRS, CDR2 YFSETQ. The ends lost 2 bases at V and 7 bases at J; junction bases unmatched: 8. The CDR3 runs 15 residues. DNA for the CDR3: TGCGCCAGCAGCTTTAATGGCGGGGGGATGAATGAGCAGTTCTTC. Protein sequence: CASSFNGGGMNEQFF.